A selection of T cell receptor beta chains follows, all from one sample in a study of OX40 agonist ivuxolimab in advanced cancers. Produced via immunoSEQ multiplex PCR; TCRdb's table is partial and in-frame only. The data contain around 89,000 clones, roughly 93% of them singletons. The material sequenced was CD4+ or CD8+ T cells sorted from blood, taken in a trial of the OX40 agonist ivuxolimab. The receptors stem from an adult with an advanced solid tumor such as melanoma, head and neck, liver or kidney cancer. The CDR3 runs from the conserved cysteine through the conserved F or W. D genes are given only for firm matches. Clone size is shown for a subset of rows, as once, few, many or a class of expanded clone.

size	J	V	D	length	CDR3
NA	TRBJ2-5	TRBV6-5	NA	15	CASSYSKQASWTQYF
once	TRBJ1-2	TRBV9	TRBD1	13	CASSVGTGSGYTF
NA	TRBJ2-5	TRBV9	TRBD2	14	CASSGSGTRETQYF
NA	TRBJ1-6	TRBV4-3	TRBD1	16	CASSQGGQEYNSPLHF
NA	TRBJ1-1	TRBV30	NA	11	CAWNRETEAFF
NA	TRBJ1-4	TRBV10-2	NA	13	CASSRGVGEKLFF
NA	TRBJ2-1	TRBV7-9	TRBD2	15	CASSSLAALTDEQFF
NA	TRBJ1-2	TRBV6-5	NA	14	CASSFWGNSRGYTF
NA	TRBJ2-2	TRBV7-2	TRBD2	16	CASSPLAGLATGELFF
few	TRBJ2-3	TRBV10-3	NA	15	CAISETGKVPDTQYF
NA	TRBJ2-5	TRBV4-1	TRBD2	16	CASSQRVAGERETQYF
NA	TRBJ2-2	TRBV18	TRBD2	15	CASSPPGAGAGELFF
once	TRBJ1-4	TRBV19	TRBD1	18	CASSIIGTGGATNEKLFF
NA	TRBJ2-7	TRBV7-4	NA	13	CASSLRPTREQYF
once	TRBJ2-1	TRBV21-1	NA	12	CASSPRHNEQFF
NA	TRBJ1-1	TRBV6-6	NA	15	CASRPRQVGNTEAFF
few	TRBJ1-5	TRBV14	TRBD1	14	CASSLDRAPQPQHF
once	TRBJ2-3	TRBV29-1	NA	12	CSVVTPTDTQYF
NA	TRBJ1-2	TRBV4-3	NA	14	CASSHTGPVDGYTF
NA	TRBJ2-7	TRBV5-1	TRBD2	15	CASSGWTSGGYEQYF
NA	TRBJ1-5	TRBV7-2	NA	15	CASSRDGNSNQPQHF
once	TRBJ2-1	TRBV5-4	NA	14	CASSFGGGSDEQFF
NA	TRBJ1-1	TRBV27	NA	12	CASSRGPTEAFF
NA	TRBJ2-7	TRBV10-2	NA	11	CASNGGYEQYF
NA	TRBJ1-5	TRBV28	NA	15	CASSLNSPSNQPQHF
NA	TRBJ2-7	TRBV4-1	NA	16	CASSQPDREVTYEQYF
NA	TRBJ2-3	TRBV27	TRBD2	15	CASSFDGRTPDTQYF
NA	TRBJ2-7	TRBV7-8	TRBD1	16	CASSLVSAGGRYEQYF
NA	TRBJ1-1	TRBV7-2	TRBD1	16	CASFPGQGRLGTEAFF
NA	TRBJ2-1	TRBV2	NA	14	CASSEARTYNEQFF
NA	TRBJ2-5	TRBV29-1	TRBD2	12	CSGRTSWETQYF
NA	TRBJ1-4	TRBV5-4	NA	15	CASSSGGPDREKLFF
NA	TRBJ2-5	TRBV7-9	NA	14	CASSLSEGKETQYF
NA	TRBJ1-5	TRBV5-4	NA	16	CASSLAAGRSGQPQHF
NA	TRBJ2-5	TRBV18	NA	15	CASSPPSSASETQYF
NA	TRBJ2-3	TRBV5-6	TRBD2	14	CASKREVSTDTQYF
NA	TRBJ1-5	TRBV4-3	TRBD1	16	CASSQSIDRANQPQHF
NA	TRBJ2-1	TRBV14	NA	14	CASSRWDAYNEQFF
NA	TRBJ2-2	TRBV27	TRBD2	18	CASSLLGALASGNGELFF
NA	TRBJ1-1	TRBV27	TRBD1	15	CASSSSGTGRPEAFF
NA	TRBJ2-3	TRBV7-2	NA	14	CASSLGQGGDTQYF
NA	TRBJ2-3	TRBV7-6	NA	15	CASSLETDPTDTQYF
once	TRBJ2-7	TRBV28	NA	11	CASSFGHEQYF
NA	TRBJ2-3	TRBV2	TRBD1	16	CASSSGQGTSTDTQYF
NA	TRBJ2-7	TRBV5-1	NA	14	CASSFSGGLTEQYF